The clone carrying this T cell receptor (beta chain) was detected only once. These data originate in a study of blood T cell repertoires in COVID-19. Study details: Samples representing acute and convalescent COVID-19 were sourced from the United States, Italy and Spain. PBMCs, B-cell-depleted T cells, or T cells provided the cDNA or gDNA that made up the material.

As originally analysed: For nucleated cells, counts were estimated from reference gene primer amplification. The data were produced by immunoSEQ multiplex PCR, yet TCRdb's version contains in-frame clones alone and is incomplete. V and J calls and clone size are copied from that table; D and trimming were computed from the DNA. Of around 95,000 clones listed, 85% are singletons. This CDR3 comprises 12 residues. V shed 3 bases and J shed 7 bases, with 10 bases lying between them. CDR1 and CDR2 (germline): SGHNT, YYREEE (reference sequence). Sequenced sample: peripheral blood. V and J are TRBV5-4 and TRBJ1-2; the D gene is possibly TRBD1 (5 bases). The receptor comes from a man aged 50 to 59 with active or convalescent COVID-19. The CDR3: CASSSGLLGYTF. The CDR3 region has the DNA TGTGCCAGCAGCTCAGGGTTGCTTGGCTACACCTTC.